The present T cell receptor beta chain was sequenced within a study of blood T cells in healthy people across ages. For the second PCR, which ran for about 7 to 12 cycles, a sample-barcoded 5' primer and a J-beta primer mix were used. Every molecule of cDNA carried a tag from a template-switch adaptor with 12 random nucleotides. One entry per CDR3 protein, called by TCRdb with MiXCR from the 5' RACE reads. The table has 1,500,000 or so distinct CDR3 sequences, 40% to 45% seen once. Germline lookup yields CDR1 LGHDT and CDR2 YNNKEL (reference sequence). V shed 1 base, J shed 10 bases, and the junction held 17 bases outside the gene matches. The CDR3 is 18 amino acids. On this clonotype itself: Its antigen is not identified.

Study conclusions and caveats: In older individuals, TCR beta diversity per million T cells was lower, falling roughly linearly with age.

Sample: blood. The clonotype originates from a woman younger than 35 in good health. The chain is built from TRBV3-1 and TRBJ2-1, with 9 positions matching TRBD2. CDR3 nucleotide sequence: TGTGCCAGCAGCCAAGGACTATTAGGGGGGATAGCGGGGGAAGAGCAGTTCTTC. It codes for CASSQGLLGGIAGEEQFF.